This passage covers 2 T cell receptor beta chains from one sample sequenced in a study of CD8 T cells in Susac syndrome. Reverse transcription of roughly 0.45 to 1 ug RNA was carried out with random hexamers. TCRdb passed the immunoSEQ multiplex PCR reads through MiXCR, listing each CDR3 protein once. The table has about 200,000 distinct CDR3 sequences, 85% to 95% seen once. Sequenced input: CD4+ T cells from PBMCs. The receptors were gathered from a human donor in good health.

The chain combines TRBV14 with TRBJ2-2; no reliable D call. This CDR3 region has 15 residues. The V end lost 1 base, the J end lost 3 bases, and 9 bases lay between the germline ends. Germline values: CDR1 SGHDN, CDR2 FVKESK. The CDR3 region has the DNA TGTGCCAGCAGCCAAGGATCCAGCTACACCGGGGAGCTGTTTTTT. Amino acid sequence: CASSQGSSYTGELFF.

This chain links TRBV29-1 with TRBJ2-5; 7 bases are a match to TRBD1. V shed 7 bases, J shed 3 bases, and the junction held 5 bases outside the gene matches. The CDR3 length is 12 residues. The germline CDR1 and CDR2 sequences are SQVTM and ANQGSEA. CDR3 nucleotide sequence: TGCAGCGCCCGGGACAGCAAAGAGACCCAGTACTTC. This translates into CSARDSKETQYF.